The 15 T cell receptor beta chains in this list originate from one sample, sequenced in a study of cytomegalovirus exposure and HLA in healthy donors. It was with 60 Vbeta and 13 Jbeta primers that the PCR ran. Sequenced by immunoSEQ multiplex PCR; TCRdb stores in-frame clones only, minus some. The sample includes around 150,000 clones, about 79% of them seen just once. Sequencing was performed on PBMCs. These receptors originate from a woman aged 45-59 years in good health and CMV-seropositive.

The chain is built from TRBV5-4 and TRBJ1-2, with 9 bases that match TRBD1. V lost 5 bases and J lost 8; bases outside the gene matches: 10. Germline assignment: CDR1 SGHNT and CDR2 YYREEE (reference sequence). This CDR3 region has 14 residues. CDR3 nucleotide sequence: TGTGCCAGCAGTACGGGACAGGGTTTTGAAGGCTACACCTTC. The encoded protein is CASSTGQGFEGYTF. Variable domain in full (rest from reference TRBV5-4 and TRBJ1-2): ETGVTQSPTHLIKTRGQQVTLRCSSQSGHNTVSWYQQALGQGPQFIFQYYREEENGRGNFPPRFSGLQFPNYSSELNVNALELDDSALYLCASSTGQGFEGYTFGSGTRLTVV.

This chain links TRBV12-5 with TRBJ2-5; 12 positions agree with TRBD2. Looked up from germline, CDR1 is LGHNT and CDR2 is FRNRAP. With V trimmed by 6 bases and J by 5 bases, 13 bases remained unmatched. The CDR3 length is 17 residues. CDR3 DNA sequence: TGTGCTAGTGGCCCTAGGAGGCTAGCGGGAGGGGCGGAGACCCAGTACTTC. Protein sequence: CASGPRRLAGGAETQYF. Supplemented by reference TRBV12-5 and TRBJ2-5, the full variable domain reads DARVTQTPRHKVTEMGQEVTMRCQPILGHNTVFWYRQTMMQGLELLAYFRNRAPLDDSGMPKDRFSAEMPDATLATLKIQPSEPRDSAVYFCASGPRRLAGGAETQYFGPGTRLLVL.

This rearrangement joins TRBV5-1 to TRBJ2-1; D might be TRBD2 (5 bases). From germline, CDR1 is SGHRS and CDR2 YFSETQ. Deletions cut 0 bases from V and 8 bases from J, with 15 bases between. The CDR3 has 15 residues. In nucleotides, the CDR3 is TGCGCCAGCAGCTTGGACCCGGGGAATTACGATGAGCAGTTCTTC. This sequence encodes CASSLDPGNYDEQFF. Supplemented by reference TRBV5-1 and TRBJ2-1, the full variable domain reads KAGVTQTPRYLIKTRGQQVTLSCSPISGHRSVSWYQQTPGQGLQFLFEYFSETQRNKGNFPGRFSGRQFSNSRSEMNVSTLELGDSALYLCASSLDPGNYDEQFFGPGTRLTVL.

This rearrangement joins TRBV5-1 to TRBJ1-1, with D possibly being TRBD1 (5 bases). V lost 2 bases, J lost 1 base, and 6 bases lay in between. Germline loops: CDR1 SGHRS, CDR2 YFSETQ. The CDR3 is 13 amino acids. Here the CDR3 reads CASSLQENTEAFF. CDR3 coding DNA: TGCGCCAGCAGCTTACAGGAGAACACTGAAGCTTTCTTT. The variable domain in full, with the rest retrieved from reference TRBV5-1 and TRBJ1-1, is KAGVTQTPRYLIKTRGQQVTLSCSPISGHRSVSWYQQTPGQGLQFLFEYFSETQRNKGNFPGRFSGRQFSNSRSEMNVSTLELGDSALYLCASSLQENTEAFFGQGTRLTVV.

The V and J genes are TRBV10-2 and TRBJ1-1; TRBD1 might be the D (5 bases). Germline V CDR1 and CDR2: WSHSY, SAAADI. This CDR3 is built from 14 residues. Trimming left V 4 bases short and J 5 bases short, with 14 bases between. CDR3 amino acids: CASSVGRVETEAFF. The DNA for the CDR3 is TGCGCCAGCAGTGTAGGCAGGGTTGAAACTGAAGCTTTCTTT.

The V call is TRBV20-1, the J call TRBJ1-1, with D uncertain. This CDR3 has 11 residues. Trimming took 3 bases from V and 5 from J, leaving 7 bases between them. CDR1 is DFQATT and CDR2 is SNEGSKA in the germline V gene (reference sequence). The CDR3 sequence: CSASYSTEAFF. Written as DNA, the CDR3 is TGCAGTGCTAGTTACAGTACTGAAGCTTTCTTT.

The CDR3 DNA sequence: TGTGCCAGCAGTGGGTCTACAGGGGCGGAGACCCAGTACTTC. This codes for CASSGSTGAETQYF. The chain links TRBV2 to TRBJ2-5, with 7 bases lining up with TRBD1. Trimming cost V 4 bases and J 5 bases; bases outside gene matches: 7. Looked up from germline, CDR1 is SNHLY and CDR2 is FYNNEI. The CDR3 spans 14 residues.

This clone appeared once. The J gene is TRBJ2-7, the V gene TRBV5-6, with 7 bases aligning to TRBD1. This CDR3 is 15 amino acids long. After removal of 4 bases from V and 0 bases from J, the junction contained 7 bases not matched to a gene. Germline V gives CDR1 SGHDT, CDR2 YYEEEE. CDR3 sequence reads: CASSISYRGSYEQYF. The CDR3 DNA sequence: TGTGCCAGCAGCATTTCCTACAGGGGCTCCTACGAGCAGTACTTC.

The rearrangement links TRBV28 to TRBJ1-4; TRBD1 matches 7 bases. The CDR3 loop spans 16 amino acids. Germline V gives CDR1 MDHEN, CDR2 SYDVKM. V gave up 2 bases and J gave up 8 bases; unmatched junction bases: 11. For the CDR3, the DNA is TGTGCCAGCAGTTTAGAGGGGGCTGGTCTCTTGGAAAAACTGTTTTTT. It translates to CASSLEGAGLLEKLFF.

The chain recombines TRBV4-1 with TRBJ2-7; the D is unclear. Germline values: CDR1 MGHRA, CDR2 YSYEKL. Trimming pared 0 bases from V and 0 bases from J, leaving 9 bases between. CDR3 size: 15 residues. The CDR3 reads CASSQDSQVSYEQYF. The CDR3 DNA reads TGCGCCAGCAGCCAAGATTCGCAGGTCTCCTACGAGCAGTACTTC.

This chain uses TRBV2 with TRBJ2-2, with TRBD1 identical over 12 bases. After removal of 3 bases from V and 3 bases from J, the junction contained 2 bases not matched to a gene. The germline gives CDR1 SNHLY, CDR2 FYNNEI. The CDR3 totals 16 residues. This chain's CDR3 is CASSEGQGAYTGELFF. CDR3 bases: TGTGCCAGCAGTGAGGGACAGGGGGCTTACACCGGGGAGCTGTTTTTT. Combining the CDR3 with reference TRBV2 and TRBJ2-2 gives the whole variable domain EPEVTQTPSHQVTQMGQEVILRCVPISNHLYFYWYRQILGQKVEFLVSFYNNEISEKSEIFDDQFSVERPDGSNFTLKIRSTKLEDSAMYFCASSEGQGAYTGELFFGEGSRLTVL.

This clone was picked up one time. The J gene is TRBJ2-5, the V gene TRBV2; 7 bases line up with TRBD2. CDR3 size: 13 residues. V lost 11 bases and J lost 2; bases outside the gene matches: 8. Germline V lookup: CDR1 SNHLY, CDR2 FYNNEI. The CDR3 is CAGSSGKQETQYF. In DNA, the CDR3 is TGTGCCGGTAGCAGCGGGAAGCAAGAGACCCAGTACTTC.

This clone occurred a few times. The junction departs from the called germline gene at one end, perhaps through a read error. The chain recombines TRBV2 with TRBJ2-7; 9 nucleotides line up with TRBD1. Germline lookup yields CDR1 SNHLY and CDR2 FYNNEI. The CDR3 runs to 14 residues. The CDR3 protein is CASREGTGLSEQYF. The CDR3 bases are TGTGCCAGCAGAGAAGGGACAGGGCTCTCCGAGCAGTACTTC.

This clone was seen a single time. This chain connects TRBV4-2 to TRBJ2-7; tentatively, D is TRBD2 (5 bases). There are 17 residues in the CDR3. CDR1 and CDR2 (germline): LGHNA, YNFKEQ. The V end was cut by 1 base, the J end by 3 bases, with 19 bases between. CDR3 bases: TGTGCCAGCAGCCAAGGGTCGGCGAGCGGAGATCACTACGAGCAGTACTTC. Its translation is CASSQGSASGDHYEQYF.

The chain is built from TRBV9 and TRBJ2-1; D unresolved. The length of the CDR3 is 12 residues. The germline V gene encodes CDR1 SGDLS and CDR2 YYNGEE. Trimming pared 0 bases from V and 10 bases from J, leaving 8 bases between. CDR3 sequence (DNA): TGTGCCAGCAGCGTAGGGCGCGGAGAGCAGTTCTTC. Its protein product is CASSVGRGEQFF.